This TCR beta chain was sequenced during a study of chemoradiotherapy in HPV16-positive cancers. As for the study in general: Functional T-cell assays on two HPV16-positive patients' cells defined candidate HPV-specific clones and common TCR motifs.

The CDR3 loop spans 12 amino acids. CDR1 SNHLY and CDR2 FYNNEI come from the germline V gene. Trimming removed 10 bases from V and 3 bases from J, with 9 bases in between. Assay: immunoSEQ multiplex PCR; the TCRdb copy retains only in-frame clones and omits some. The sample has about 68,000 clones, roughly 86% seen once. Worth noting for this clone: The antigen remains unidentified.

Study findings and constraints: The functional HPV-specific definition rests on just a couple of HPV16-positive patients. Non-HPV-specific T cells did not expand in tumors during treatment, whereas candidate HPV-specific clones and E7-related motifs did. For HPV16-positive patients, expanding HPV-responsive T cells associated with longer recurrence-free survival.

V is TRBV2 and J is TRBJ2-2, with TRBD1 as a possible D gene (5 bases). The sample consisted of blood, taken from a patient who underwent chemoradiotherapy. The TCR was taken from a human donor with HPV-associated anogenital cancer. The CDR3 DNA reads as TGTGCCATAGAACAGGACACCGGGGAGCTGTTTTTT. Residues: CAIEQDTGELFF.